This T cell receptor beta chain comes out of a study of CD4 T cells in relation to SARS-CoV-2 and coronaviruses. In this sample, this clone turned up a few times. Its antigen is still unknown. Unexposed donor CD4+ T cells date from about 2011-2018, before the COVID-19 pandemic. The cells were cultured for less than twelve days before CD4+ T cells were isolated. Using immunoSEQ multiplex PCR, the repertoire was profiled, and TCRdb retains in-frame clones only, with some absent. Of 20,000 to 25,000 clones listed, over 65% are singletons. This TCR was recovered from a human donor in good health. The sequencing input was CD4+ T cells from PBMCs, cultured in vitro.

DNA for the CDR3: TGTGCCATCAGTGAAGGTGGGACTAGCGGGAAACGGGGCAATGAGCAGTTCTTC. This gives the protein CAISEGGTSGKRGNEQFF. The chain combines TRBV10-3 with TRBJ2-1; 13 nucleotides line up with TRBD2. This CDR3 contains 18 residues. Germline CDR1 is ENHRY and CDR2 is SYGVKD. V was pared by 3 bases and J by 6 bases, with 11 bases of the junction left unmatched.